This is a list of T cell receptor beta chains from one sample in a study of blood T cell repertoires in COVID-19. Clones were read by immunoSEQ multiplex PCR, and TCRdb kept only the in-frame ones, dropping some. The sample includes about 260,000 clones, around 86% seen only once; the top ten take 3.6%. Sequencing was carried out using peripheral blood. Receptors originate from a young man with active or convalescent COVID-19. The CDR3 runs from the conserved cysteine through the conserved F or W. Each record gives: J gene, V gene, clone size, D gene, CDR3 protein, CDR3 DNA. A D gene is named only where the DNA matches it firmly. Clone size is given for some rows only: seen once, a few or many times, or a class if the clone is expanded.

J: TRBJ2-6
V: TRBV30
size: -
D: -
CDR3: CAWVSSGANVLTF
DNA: TGTGCCTGGGTTAGCTCTGGGGCCAACGTCCTGACTTTC

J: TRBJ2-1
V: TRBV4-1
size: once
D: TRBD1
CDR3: CASSHPSFRDSHNEQFF
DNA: TGCGCCAGCAGCCACCCGTCCTTTCGGGACAGCCACAATGAGCAGTTCTTC

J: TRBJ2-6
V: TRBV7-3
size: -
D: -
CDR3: CASSMTGQPTSGANVLTF
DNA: TGTGCCAGCAGCATGACTGGACAGCCTACCTCTGGGGCCAACGTCCTGACTTTC

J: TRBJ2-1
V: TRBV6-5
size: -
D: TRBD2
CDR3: CASSREGGYNEQFF
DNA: TGTGCCAGCAGTCGGGAGGGCGGCTACAATGAGCAGTTCTTC

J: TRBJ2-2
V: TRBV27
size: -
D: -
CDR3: CASKLVNTGELFF
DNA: TGTGCCAGCAAACTAGTCAACACCGGGGAGCTGTTTTTT

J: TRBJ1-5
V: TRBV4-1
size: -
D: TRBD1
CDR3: CASSQVGQGFASSNQPQHF
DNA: TGCGCCAGCAGCCAAGTTGGACAGGGATTTGCTTCGAGCAATCAGCCCCAGCATTTT

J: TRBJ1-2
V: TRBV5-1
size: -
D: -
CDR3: CASTFTAGDGYTF
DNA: TGCGCCAGCACGTTCACAGCGGGCGATGGCTACACCTTC

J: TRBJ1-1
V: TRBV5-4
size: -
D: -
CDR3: CASSLEREAFF
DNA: TGTGCCAGCAGCTTGGAGCGGGAAGCTTTCTTT

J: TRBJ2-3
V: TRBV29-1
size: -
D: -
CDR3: CSVVMGELTDTQYF
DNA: TGCAGCGTTGTTATGGGAGAGTTGACAGATACGCAGTATTTT

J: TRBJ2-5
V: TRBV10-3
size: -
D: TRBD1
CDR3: CAIMGDRDGETQYF
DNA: TGTGCCATCATGGGGGACAGGGATGGGGAGACCCAGTACTTC

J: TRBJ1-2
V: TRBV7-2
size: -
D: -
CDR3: CASSLAGGRGYTF
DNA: TGTGCCAGCAGCTTAGCCGGGGGTAGGGGCTACACCTTC

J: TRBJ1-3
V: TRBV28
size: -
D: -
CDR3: CASSQGQARGNTIYF
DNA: TGTGCCAGCAGCCAGGGCCAGGCTCGTGGAAACACCATATATTTT

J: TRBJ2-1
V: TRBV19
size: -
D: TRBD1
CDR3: CASSTTTGVGGGNEQFF
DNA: TGTGCCAGTAGTACGACAACAGGGGTTGGGGGCGGCAATGAGCAGTTCTTC

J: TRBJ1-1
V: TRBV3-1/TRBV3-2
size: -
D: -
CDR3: CASSQSATEQAFF
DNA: TGTGCCAGCAGCCAGTCGGCCACAGAACAAGCTTTCTTT

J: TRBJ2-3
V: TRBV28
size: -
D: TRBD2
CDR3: CASSLSELAGLTYF
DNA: TGTGCCAGCAGTTTATCCGAACTAGCGGGGCTAACGTATTTT

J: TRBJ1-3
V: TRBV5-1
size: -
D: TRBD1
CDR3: CASSLVTGGESGNTIYF
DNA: TGCGCCAGCAGCTTGGTGACAGGGGGCGAATCAGGAAACACCATATATTTT

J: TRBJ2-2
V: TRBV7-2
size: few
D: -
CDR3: CASSLEWAGGELFF
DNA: TGTGCCAGCAGCTTAGAATGGGCGGGCGGGGAGCTGTTTTTT

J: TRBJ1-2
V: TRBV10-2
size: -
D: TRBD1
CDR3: CASSLGRTGDGYTF
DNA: TGCGCCAGCTCACTGGGAAGGACAGGTGATGGCTACACCTTC